The 5 T cell receptor beta chains below all came from one sample that was sequenced in a study of Tregs in tolerant kidney transplant recipients. Profiled with immunoSEQ multiplex PCR; TCRdb holds only in-frame clones, not every one. The data contain roughly 68,000 clones, over 80% of them singletons. Sample: CD4+ T cells from blood. The receptors come from a human donor in good health.

This sequence joins TRBV7-8 and TRBJ1-1, with D possibly being TRBD1 (6 bases). The CDR3 sequence is 17 residues long. The V end was cut by 6 bases, the J end by 0 bases, with 20 bases between. Germline V gives CDR1 SGHVS, CDR2 FQNEAQ. CDR3: CASRVLSGDLMNTEAFF. The CDR3 DNA is TGTGCCAGCAGAGTCCTCTCAGGGGACCTAATGAACACTGAAGCTTTCTTT.

The chain combines TRBV7-9 with TRBJ1-2; the D gene is possibly TRBD1 (5 bases). Germline CDR1 is SEHNR and CDR2 is FQNEAQ (reference sequence). Trimming took 7 bases from V and 4 from J, leaving 10 bases between them. The CDR3 has 12 amino acids. Here the CDR3 DNA reads TGTGCCAGCACCAGGGACGGCTATGGCTACACCTTC. This codes for CASTRDGYGYTF.

This chain connects TRBV7-6 to TRBJ2-3, with D possibly matching TRBD2 (6 bases). This CDR3 has 14 amino acids. Germline-derived CDR1 and CDR2 are SGHVS and FNYEAQ. Trimming pared 5 bases from V and 2 bases from J, leaving 11 bases between. CDR3 amino acids: CASSRDWNTDTQYF. CDR3 nucleotides: TGTGCCAGCAGCCGGGACTGGAACACAGATACGCAGTATTTT.

The J gene is TRBJ2-2, the V gene TRBV9; D may be TRBD2 (6 bases). This CDR3 region has 16 residues. The germline V gene encodes CDR1 SGDLS and CDR2 YYNGEE. V lost 0 bases and J 3 bases, leaving 12 bases between the germline ends. The DNA of the CDR3 is TGTGCCAGCAGCGTAGGACTGAGGGACTACACCGGGGAGCTGTTTTTT. Amino acid sequence: CASSVGLRDYTGELFF.

V is TRBV10-3 and J is TRBJ1-5; no clear D gene. This CDR3 has 15 amino acids. Trimming removed 0 bases from V and 1 base from J, with 7 bases in between. From germline, CDR1 is ENHRY and CDR2 SYGVKD. The CDR3 loop is CAISESGGSNQPQHF. CDR3 coding DNA: TGTGCCATCAGTGAGTCTGGAGGCAGCAATCAGCCCCAGCATTTT.